This T cell receptor (beta chain) was found in a study of shared clonotypes between healthy human individuals. The protocol was immunoSEQ multiplex PCR, while the TCRdb copy is restricted to in-frame clones and leaves out a portion. The data hold about 500,000 clones, with 60% to 80% observed a single time. Those who donated, Caucasian adults without exception, all lived in Nashville, Tennessee. The unsorted samples had some 90 million PBMCs used for genomic DNA. Findings and limits, study-wide: The low donor count limited represented genetic and exposure-history diversity. Tissues were not sampled, only blood, and their repertoires likely differ.

This CDR3 is built from 15 residues. The V gene's germline CDR1 is ENHRY and CDR2 SYGVKD. J gave up 8 bases and V 4 bases, and 7 bases lay outside the gene matches. As concerns this clone: Antigen specificity is unknown.

This chain links TRBV10-3 with TRBJ2-1; TRBD1 agrees at 11 bases. This TCR was sampled from a woman between 40 and 50 years old in good health. Some clones in this sample may be carry-over from other donors' samples. The sample comprised PBMCs. The CDR3 DNA follows: TGTGCCATCAGTGGGCAGGACAGGGGGCTCGATGAGCAGTTCTTC. This translates into CAISGQDRGLDEQFF.